The clone carrying this TCR beta chain was counted between two and nine times. The CDR3 extends over 14 amino acids. V shed 0 bases and J shed 3 bases, with 6 bases lying between them. Germline CDR1 and CDR2: MNHEY and SMNVEV (reference sequence). TCRdb called the RT-PCR reads again in MiXCR, with one record for every CDR3 protein. This table holds approximately 720,000 distinct CDR3 sequences, 12% to 15% found once. What was sequenced was memory CD4+ T cells from blood. The chain joins TRBV27 to TRBJ2-4; D not certain. The receptor was isolated from a female donor in good health, serving as a healthy control. CDR3 amino acids: CASSLSAGKNIQYF. The DNA of the CDR3 is TGTGCCAGCAGTTTATCGGCCGGCAAAAACATTCAGTACTTC.